A selection of T cell receptor beta chains follows, all from one sample in a study of blood T cell repertoires in COVID-19. Some clones are missing from TCRdb's copy, which holds only in-frame ones; the method was immunoSEQ multiplex PCR. The repertoire has around 87,000 clones, about 77% of them found once; the top ten carry roughly 15%. Material for sequencing was peripheral blood. The receptors were gathered from a human donor in a cohort sampled during active COVID-19. Each CDR3 is given with its conserved first and last residue. D genes are given only for firm matches.

V gene,J gene,D gene,CDR3 protein
TRBV18,TRBJ2-5,.,CASSPGRIEETQYF
TRBV18,TRBJ2-3,.,CASSTQGSGDTQYF
TRBV5-1,TRBJ2-5,.,CASSRSTAPETQYF
TRBV20-1,TRBJ2-2,.,CSASSPNTGELFF
TRBV19,TRBJ2-1,TRBD1,CASTPPGQGGNEQFF
TRBV28,TRBJ2-2,TRBD1,CASSPIPGQGVTGELFF
TRBV7-3,TRBJ2-3,.,CASSSGEGTDTQYF
TRBV3-1/TRBV3-2,TRBJ1-2,.,CASSQRGRESVGYTF
TRBV7-2,TRBJ2-4,TRBD1,CASSPWTGLAKNIQYF
TRBV20-1,TRBJ1-4,.,CSASWHTKGEKLFF
TRBV7-9,TRBJ2-5,.,CASSVGHSIVGTQYF
TRBV2,TRBJ2-2,.,CASSGQAGLTGELFF